This entry lists 24 T cell receptor beta chains sequenced from one sample in a study of post-analysis software for immune sequencing data. The TCR beta cDNA libraries contained unique molecular identifiers. TCRdb reprocessed the PCR reads via MiXCR and lists one record per CDR3 protein. The table records some 700,000 distinct CDR3 sequences, more than 50% of them present only once. Study-wide results and caveats: There were five TRBV segments more frequent in patients than controls, and TRBV5-6, TRBV5-1 and TRBV20-1 were among them.

Their target antigens are unknown. The sequencing input was blood. All receptors come from a girl aged 2 to 9 with multiple sclerosis.

The chain links TRBV12-5 to TRBJ1-1; weak D call: TRBD1 (5 bases). V was trimmed by 3 bases and J by 1 base, leaving 6 bases between them. The CDR3 has 13 amino acids. CDR1 is LGHNT and CDR2 is FRNRAP in the germline V gene. The chain's CDR3 is CASGFTGNTEAFF. The CDR3 DNA sequence: TGTGCTAGTGGTTTTACAGGGAACACTGAAGCTTTCTTT.

Turning to this clonotype: At one end the junction does not follow the germline gene, possibly because of a read error. V usage is TRBV20-1 and J usage is TRBJ2-1, with D possibly being TRBD1 (5 bases). The CDR3 has 14 residues. Germline CDR1 is DFQATT and CDR2 is SNEGSKA (reference sequence). CDR3 nucleotide sequence: TGCAGTGCTGGAGATTATGCAGGGTACAATGAGCAGTTCTTC. Protein: CSAGDYAGYNEQFF.

The V and J genes are TRBV4-1 and TRBJ2-2; no clear D. V gave up 0 bases and J gave up 4 bases, with 3 bases separating them. From germline, CDR1 is MGHRA and CDR2 YSYEKL. The CDR3 totals 13 residues. The CDR3 coding sequence is TGCGCCAGCAGCCAAGAACCCACCGGGGAGCTGTTTTTT. This translates into CASSQEPTGELFF.

CDR3: CSVELNLNYGYTF. The CDR3 region has the DNA TGCAGCGTTGAATTAAATTTGAACTATGGCTACACCTTC. The chain employs TRBV29-1 and TRBJ1-2; D is ambiguous. V was clipped by 2 bases and J by 2 bases, with 9 bases between them. The CDR3 is 13 amino acids. CDR1 and CDR2 from the germline V gene are SQVTM and ANQGSEA.

CDR3 amino acids: CAISGQGLLDYGYTF. For the CDR3, the DNA is TGTGCCATCAGTGGACAGGGACTCTTGGACTATGGCTACACCTTC. V is TRBV10-3 and J is TRBJ1-2; 7 bases line up with TRBD1. CDR3 length: 15 amino acids. The ends lost 4 bases at V and 3 bases at J; junction bases unmatched: 8. Germline V gene lookup returns CDR1 ENHRY and CDR2 SYGVKD.

V gene TRBV12-3 or TRBV12-4 combines with J gene TRBJ2-3; unclear D gene. The V end lost 7 bases, the J end lost 1 base, and 24 bases lay between the germline ends. CDR3 length: 18 amino acids. The CDR3 sequence: CASIPPRSHTHGTDTQYF. The DNA of the CDR3 is TGTGCCAGCATCCCACCAAGGTCCCACACCCACGGCACAGATACGCAGTATTTT.

About this clonotype: A read error may produce the germline difference seen at one junction end. The CDR3 nucleotides read TGTGTCAGCAGTTGGGGAGGGCCGAGAGAGCAGTACTTC. It yields the protein CVSSWGGPREQYF. V gene TRBV27 combines with J gene TRBJ2-5, with TRBD2 matching 7 bases. Germline V gene lookup returns CDR1 MNHEY and CDR2 SMNVEV (reference sequence). This CDR3 is built from 13 residues.

The chain recombines TRBV12-3 or TRBV12-4 with TRBJ1-1; D is possibly TRBD1 (5 bases). Trimming took 7 bases from V and 1 from J, leaving 13 bases between them. The CDR3 sequence is 14 residues long. This chain's CDR3 is CASTTGVTNTEAFF. CDR3 nucleotides: TGTGCCAGCACCACGGGGGTAACGAACACTGAAGCTTTCTTT.

V usage is TRBV2 and J usage is TRBJ2-7; D may be TRBD2 (6 bases). Trimming removed 5 bases at V and 2 bases at J, with 13 bases between. Germline values: CDR1 SNHLY, CDR2 FYNNEI. CDR3 size: 14 residues. The CDR3 here is CASSTGTLTYEQYF. In nucleotides, the CDR3 is TGTGCCAGCAGTACCGGGACTCTTACCTACGAGCAGTACTTC.

The V gene is TRBV6-5, the J gene TRBJ1-2; tentatively, D is TRBD1 (5 bases). The CDR3 covers 14 residues. V was pared by 5 bases and J by 1 base, with 11 bases between. The V gene's germline CDR1 is MNHEY and CDR2 SVGAGI. The CDR3 region has the DNA TGTGCCAGCAGTCCCTATAGGGGTAACTATGGCTACACCTTC. Translation: CASSPYRGNYGYTF.

V and J are TRBV7-2 and TRBJ2-5, with D possibly being TRBD1 (5 bases). This CDR3 has 16 residues. V gave up 2 bases and J gave up 2 bases, with 15 bases separating them. Germline CDR1 SGHTA, CDR2 FQGNSA. CDR3 in DNA: TGTGCCAGCAGCTTAAATTCAGGGATAGGGCAAGAGACCCAGTACTTC. Residues: CASSLNSGIGQETQYF.

The V gene is TRBV3-1, the J gene TRBJ2-5; 13 bases line up with TRBD2. Trimming removed 1 base from V and 5 bases from J; junction bases left unmatched: 4. The CDR3 runs 16 residues. The germline CDR1 and CDR2 sequences are LGHDT and YNNKEL (reference sequence). The CDR3 sequence is CASSQAGTSGAETQYF. The CDR3 DNA follows: TGTGCCAGCAGCCAAGCTGGGACTAGCGGGGCGGAGACCCAGTACTTC.

The chain combines TRBV7-2 with TRBJ2-7; 8 bases agree with TRBD2. From germline, CDR1 is SGHTA and CDR2 FQGNSA. The CDR3 has 16 residues. V gave up 2 bases and J gave up 0 bases; unmatched junction bases: 6. CDR3 amino acids: CASSLPSGGSSYEQYF. The CDR3 coding sequence is TGTGCCAGCAGCTTACCCTCGGGAGGGTCCTCCTACGAGCAGTACTTC. The entire variable domain, with the rest obtained from reference TRBV7-2 and TRBJ2-7, is as follows: GAGVSQSPSNKVTEKGKDVELRCDPISGHTALYWYRQSLGQGLEFLIYFQGNSAPDKSGLPSDRFSAERTGGSVSTLTIQRTQQEDSAVYLCASSLPSGGSSYEQYFGPGTRLTVT.

The chain couples TRBV20-1 to TRBJ2-5; 14 bases are a match to TRBD2. The CDR3 spans 14 residues. Germline-derived CDR1 and CDR2 are DFQATT and SNEGSKA (reference sequence). Unmatched junction bases numbered 12, after V lost 7 bases and J lost 11 bases. The CDR3 spells CSGTGTSGSNEQYF. The CDR3 coding sequence is TGCAGTGGGACGGGGACTAGCGGGAGTAATGAGCAGTACTTC.

The chain recombines TRBV6-1 with TRBJ2-5; 11 bases line up with TRBD2. After removal of 6 bases from V and 11 bases from J, the junction contained 14 bases not matched to a gene. CDR1 and CDR2 from the germline V gene are MNHNS and SASEGT. The CDR3 runs 15 residues. CDR3 coding DNA: TGTGCCAGCAGGGTCACTAGCGGGAGTTTGGGAAAGCAGTACTTC. It specifies CASRVTSGSLGKQYF.

V gene TRBV5-6 combines with J gene TRBJ2-1, with D possibly TRBD2 on 6 matching bases. The germline V gene has CDR1 SGHDT and CDR2 YYEEEE. The CDR3 extends over 16 amino acids. V lost 1 base, J lost 4 bases, and 15 bases lay in between. DNA for the CDR3: TGTGCCAGCAGCTTGATTGGGACTGAAGCATACAATGAGCAGTTCTTC. Its translation is CASSLIGTEAYNEQFF.

In this sample, this clonotype turned up a few times. V gene TRBV29-1 combines with J gene TRBJ2-7; 9 nucleotides align to TRBD1. Germline-derived CDR1 and CDR2 are SQVTM and ANQGSEA. The CDR3 is 12 amino acids. Losses at the gene ends were 5 bases for V and 6 bases for J; bases not matched to a gene: 5. DNA of the CDR3: TGCAGCGTTAGGGACAGGGTACGCGAGCAGTACTTC. It yields the protein CSVRDRVREQYF.

On this clonotype itself: Sequence at one end of the junction differs from germline and may be a read error. The genes are TRBV12-3 or TRBV12-4 and TRBJ2-1, with TRBD1 identical over 7 bases. CDR3 length: 15 amino acids. Here the CDR3 DNA reads TGTGCCAACAGTTCCCCCGGGACAGATAACAATGAGCAGTTCTTC. Amino acid sequence: CANSSPGTDNNEQFF.

Only a few counts were recorded for this clonotype. A read error may account for a junction end that differs from germline. This chain connects TRBV5-1 to TRBJ1-1; 7 bases are shared with TRBD1. Per germline, CDR1 SGHRS and CDR2 YFSETQ. This CDR3 contains 14 residues. The chain's CDR3 is CASSAGTANTEAFF. The CDR3 region has the DNA TGTGCCAGCTCGGCCGGGACAGCGAACACTGAAGCTTTCTTT.

J is TRBJ2-5 and V is TRBV28; D is undetermined. Trimming took off 8 bases at V and 0 bases at J, with 10 bases between the two ends. The CDR3 totals 13 residues. The germline CDR1 and CDR2 sequences are MDHEN and SYDVKM. CDR3 in DNA: TGTGCCAGCGTGAGTCCGTACCAAGAGACCCAGTACTTC. Amino acids: CASVSPYQETQYF.

This chain connects TRBV7-9 to TRBJ2-1; possible D gene TRBD2, 6 bases. Trimming shortened V by 5 bases and J by 15 bases, and 20 bases separated the two germline ends. The CDR3 is 13 amino acids. Germline V gives CDR1 SEHNR, CDR2 FQNEAQ (reference sequence). CDR3 residues: CASSTEVSGWPFF. Written as DNA, the CDR3 is TGTGCCAGCAGCACAGAGGTCAGCGGGTGGCCGTTCTTC. Full variable domain (remainder filled in from reference TRBV7-9 and TRBJ2-1): DTGVSQNPRHKITKRGQNVTFRCDPISEHNRLYWYRQTLGQGPEFLTYFQNEAQLEKSRLLSDRFSAERPKGSFSTLEIQRTEQGDSAMYLCASSTEVSGWPFFGPGTRLTVL.

This chain links TRBV5-5 with TRBJ1-1, with a weak D call TRBD1 (5 bases). Trimming took 0 bases from V and 4 from J, leaving 16 bases between them. Germline V gives CDR1 SGHKS, CDR2 YYEKEE (reference sequence). CDR3 length: 16 residues. The CDR3 region is CASSLGSRGSRTEAFF. CDR3 sequence (DNA): TGTGCCAGCAGCTTGGGAAGCCGGGGGAGTCGCACTGAAGCTTTCTTT.

This chain connects TRBV20-1 to TRBJ2-7, with 10 bases lining up with TRBD2. With 6 bases clipped from V and 6 bases from J, the junction kept 17 bases outside the gene matches. Germline lookup yields CDR1 DFQATT and CDR2 SNEGSKA (reference sequence). CDR3 length: 16 amino acids. The CDR3 region is CSATGTSDPSRGEQYF. As DNA, the CDR3 is TGCAGTGCAACCGGGACTAGCGACCCTTCTCGGGGCGAGCAGTACTTC.

This clonotype was seen repeatedly, ten times or more. The chain uses TRBV14 and TRBJ2-7; 8 nucleotides match TRBD2. The V and J ends lost 4 bases and 4 bases, in that order; junction bases with no gene match: 12. Germline V gene lookup returns CDR1 SGHDN and CDR2 FVKESK. CDR3 length: 16 amino acids. The CDR3 loop reads CASSPDESRGEYEQYF. CDR3 nucleotides: TGTGCCAGCAGCCCGGACGAGTCGCGGGGGGAATACGAGCAGTACTTC.